The following is a TCR beta chain sequence with its context. Its matching antigen is unknown. The CDR3 contains 17 residues. Between the trimmed V and J ends, which lost 1 base and 0 bases, there was a span of 13 bases. Germline V gives CDR1 KGHDR, CDR2 SFDVKD. This sample stems from a study of human T cells and chemical hapten exposure. Overall study context: Each patch test put 0.01% DPC on the upper back, and results were read at 6 days.

Each cDNA molecule in the library carried unique molecular identifiers. TCRdb itself ran the RACE reads through MiXCR, one entry per CDR3 protein. The table records 90,000 or so distinct CDR3 sequences, 8.5% of them present only once. Regarding time point: pre-sensitization, week 0. As to treatment: therapeutic diphenylcyclopropenone sensitization with weekly scalp DPC. Every donor had alopecia and was 18 to 70 years old; all were suitable for DPC. Study conclusions and caveats: Controls had significantly fewer large CDR3 similarity clusters than were formed by expanded TCRs.

The rearrangement uses TRBV24-1 and TRBJ2-3, with D perhaps TRBD2 (6 bases). This receptor was taken from a middle-aged man with alopecia areata. Some clones in this sample may be carry-over from other donors' samples. The material was whole blood, obtained in connection with sensitization to the hapten diphenylcyclopropenone (DPC). The CDR3 bases are TGTGCCACCAGTGATTTTGCGGGAAGTTATAGCACAGATACGCAGTATTTT. It specifies CATSDFAGSYSTDTQYF.